These T cell receptor beta chains were read from a single sample in a study of blood T cell repertoires in COVID-19. Measured with immunoSEQ multiplex PCR; TCRdb has only the in-frame clones, and not every one. The sample lists about 60,000 clones; roughly 84% were seen once. Material for sequencing was peripheral blood. All receptors derive from a woman between 65 and 79 years old with acute or convalescent COVID-19. Both conserved end residues are part of each CDR3.

v_call: TRBV3-1/TRBV3-2; j_call: TRBJ2-7; cdr3_aa: CASSQAQRRSEQYF
v_call: TRBV9; j_call: TRBJ2-3; cdr3_aa: CASSARSKTDTQYF
v_call: TRBV29-1; j_call: TRBJ2-7; cdr3_aa: CSAGQGGYEQYF
v_call: TRBV4-3; j_call: TRBJ2-2; cdr3_aa: CASSQGLGSFIGELFF
v_call: TRBV5-1; j_call: TRBJ2-3; cdr3_aa: CASSLTFNGVGSTDTQYF
v_call: TRBV11-2; j_call: TRBJ2-7; cdr3_aa: CASSLLLTSSYEQYF
v_call: TRBV5-1; j_call: TRBJ2-1; cdr3_aa: CASSLAGGGIYNEQFF
v_call: TRBV18; j_call: TRBJ1-5; cdr3_aa: CASSYMTGDSNQPQHF
v_call: TRBV6-5; j_call: TRBJ1-1; cdr3_aa: CASFSRRVAFF
v_call: TRBV3-1/TRBV3-2; j_call: TRBJ2-7; cdr3_aa: CASSQVGQGAPHLYF
v_call: TRBV24-1; j_call: TRBJ1-3; cdr3_aa: CAKQKSGNTIYF
v_call: TRBV2; j_call: TRBJ1-1; cdr3_aa: CASSGHGTRTVNTEAFF
v_call: TRBV19; j_call: TRBJ1-1; cdr3_aa: CASSARDSLMNTEAFF
v_call: TRBV7-2; j_call: TRBJ1-2; cdr3_aa: CASSLEDRYGYTF
v_call: TRBV6-5; j_call: TRBJ1-1; cdr3_aa: CALLIGGLGEAFF
v_call: TRBV2; j_call: TRBJ2-5; cdr3_aa: CASSAERGRAETQYF
v_call: TRBV4-1; j_call: TRBJ1-2; cdr3_aa: CASRARVGGYTF
v_call: TRBV6-6; j_call: TRBJ1-4; cdr3_aa: CASSHGDRAREKLFF
v_call: TRBV5-4; j_call: TRBJ2-3; cdr3_aa: CASTSTSTDTQYF
v_call: TRBV6-2/TRBV6-3; j_call: TRBJ2-7; cdr3_aa: CASSYSGAVSYEQYF
v_call: TRBV6-5; j_call: TRBJ2-7; cdr3_aa: CASSPTGISYEQYF
v_call: TRBV6-6; j_call: TRBJ1-4; cdr3_aa: CASSPDRPTNEKLFF
v_call: TRBV11-3; j_call: TRBJ2-3; cdr3_aa: CASSTPLRGGGSSTDTQYF
v_call: TRBV30; j_call: TRBJ1-2; cdr3_aa: CAWSVGGQGVSYTF
v_call: TRBV2; j_call: TRBJ1-1; cdr3_aa: CASSVSRVFF
v_call: TRBV19; j_call: TRBJ1-3; cdr3_aa: CASSFREAGNTIYF
v_call: TRBV2; j_call: TRBJ1-2; cdr3_aa: CASSDELANYGYTF
v_call: TRBV7-8; j_call: TRBJ2-2; cdr3_aa: CASSRRTSVTGELFF
v_call: TRBV7-2; j_call: TRBJ2-7; cdr3_aa: CASSLGLTFHEQYF
v_call: TRBV6-2/TRBV6-3; j_call: TRBJ1-1; cdr3_aa: CASSTIRQNTEAFF
v_call: TRBV6-1; j_call: TRBJ1-4; cdr3_aa: CASSEGGTIPEKLFF
v_call: TRBV19; j_call: TRBJ1-5; cdr3_aa: CASSPWRELYQPQHF
v_call: TRBV6-7; j_call: TRBJ2-1; cdr3_aa: CASSYRDRYASNEQFF
v_call: TRBV18; j_call: TRBJ1-4; cdr3_aa: CASSQGQTNEKLFF
v_call: TRBV5-1; j_call: TRBJ2-1; cdr3_aa: CASSDALGSYNEQFF
v_call: TRBV28; j_call: TRBJ2-7; cdr3_aa: CASSSGGDEQYF
v_call: TRBV15; j_call: TRBJ2-7; cdr3_aa: CATSREAGGAYEQYF
v_call: TRBV6-5; j_call: TRBJ1-6; cdr3_aa: CASSRTGGNSPLHF
v_call: TRBV5-6; j_call: TRBJ2-7; cdr3_aa: CASSLPAGTYEQYF
v_call: TRBV28; j_call: TRBJ2-5; cdr3_aa: CASSGLPGLQETQYF
v_call: TRBV5-1; j_call: TRBJ1-1; cdr3_aa: CASSLVSPRDTEAFF